This T cell receptor beta chain was recorded in a study of blood T cell repertoires in COVID-19. Across the whole study: PBMCs, B-cell-depleted T cells, or T cells provided the cDNA or gDNA that made up the material.

From germline, CDR1 is SQVTM and CDR2 ANQGSEA. V was cut by 5 bases and J by 1 base, with 8 bases left in between. The CDR3 sequence is 12 residues long. Sequencing was performed with immunoSEQ multiplex PCR; in TCRdb, only in-frame clones are kept and a portion is missing. Of 250,000 to 300,000 clones detected, about 86% appear once; the ten largest clones hold around 5.4%. The chain couples TRBV29-1 to TRBJ2-5; D possibly corresponds to TRBD1 (5 bases). The material sequenced was peripheral blood. The sequence came from a man older than 75 with acute or convalescent COVID-19. CDR3 loop: CSVSQGQETQYF. The CDR3 DNA is TGCAGCGTTAGTCAGGGCCAAGAGACCCAGTACTTC.